The 19 T cell receptor beta chains in this list originate from one sample, sequenced in a study of tissue T cells after allogeneic stem cell transplantation. This table comes from immunoSEQ multiplex PCR, and its TCRdb copy is limited to in-frame clones, with some not included. The sample holds roughly 45,000 clones, around 67% seen once. The sequenced material came from sorted cells pooled from one or two spleens. These receptors came from a pool of C57BL/6 mice in good health.

Concerning this clone: Gene names and germline refer to mouse. The sequenced fragment ends 1 residue before the CDR3 boundary, so the rest is inferred from the germline J gene. This chain uses TRBV19 with TRBJ2-2; 9 nucleotides align to TRBD2. CDR1 and CDR2 from the germline V gene are FNHDT and SITEND (reference sequence). The ends lost 0 bases at V and 2 bases at J; junction bases unmatched: 2. This CDR3 spans 16 amino acids. Incomplete CDR3 DNA: TGTGCCAGCAGTATAGGGGACTGGGAGAACACCGGGCAGCTCTAC. Its translation is CASSIGDWENTGQLY. The entire CDR3 protein is CASSIGDWENTGQLYF.

As to this clone: Genes here carry mouse names. The read stops 1 residue short of the end of the CDR3; the missing end is completed from the germline J gene. The chain couples TRBV31 to TRBJ1-1, with a tentative D call TRBD1 (6 bases). The CDR3 consists of 14 residues. Between the trimmed V and J ends, which lost 2 bases and 0 bases, there was a span of 10 bases. Germline V gene data show CDR1 as GKSSPN and CDR2 as SITVG. The sequenced part of the CDR3 DNA is TGTGCCTGGAGTTGGACAGTTGCAAACACAGAAGTCTTC. Its translation: CAWSWTVANTEVF. The whole CDR3 region reads CAWSWTVANTEVFF.

Comments on this clone: The genes are named according to mouse. Read sequence stops 1 residue before the CDR3 end, and the germline J gene provides the missing end. The rearrangement links TRBV12-2 to TRBJ2-5; 7 bases are shared with TRBD2. Germline CDR1 and CDR2: SGHLS and HYDKME. The CDR3 runs 14 residues. With 0 bases clipped from V and 4 bases from J, the junction kept 3 bases outside the gene matches. The CDR3 loop reads CASSLEWGEDTQYF. The CDR3 DNA, read in part, is TGTGCCAGCTCTCTCGAGTGGGGGGAAGACACCCAGTAC.

This clone was seen a single time. Gene names and germline refer to mouse. The read stops 1 residue short of the end of the CDR3; the missing end is completed from the germline J gene. The chain carries TRBV3 and TRBJ2-7; 7 bases line up with TRBD2. This CDR3 region has 15 residues. Germline V gene sequence: CDR1 SNHLY, CDR2 FYNGKV (reference sequence). The V segment lost 2 bases and the J segment 0 bases; nucleotides outside the gene matches: 4. Partial CDR3 DNA: TGTGCCAGCAGCTTACGGGGGGGGAGCTCCTATGAACAGTAC. This gives the protein CASSLRGGSSYEQY. The entire CDR3 sequence reads CASSLRGGSSYEQYF.

A few counts support this clone. These gene names are mouse names. The CDR3 end lies 1 residue beyond the end of the read and is filled in from the germline J gene. V and J are TRBV13-2 and TRBJ2-7; D call uncertain. The CDR3 contains 13 residues. V was cut by 1 base and J by 3 bases, with 8 bases left in between. Germline loops: CDR1 NNHNN, CDR2 SYGAGS (reference sequence). The covered CDR3 bases are TGTGCCAGCGGTGATTGGGCGAACTATGAACAGTAC. It translates to CASGDWANYEQY. The whole CDR3 sequence is CASGDWANYEQYF.

As to this clone: Gene and germline names: mouse. The read stops 1 residue short of the end of the CDR3; the missing end is completed from the germline J gene. V and J are TRBV5 and TRBJ2-3, with D unclear. The CDR3 runs 15 residues. CDR1 is LGHNA, CDR2 YNLKQL, per germline (reference sequence). V lost 4 bases and J lost 0, with 11 bases in between. The CDR3 bases that were read are TGTGCCAGCAGCCTCGACAAATTTAGTGCAGAAACGCTGTAT. Translating gives CASSLDKFSAETLY. From start to end, the CDR3 is CASSLDKFSAETLYF.

Worth noting for this clone: Mouse gene names and germline throughout. The read finishes 1 residue shy of the CDR3 end, and the germline J gene is used to complete it. The V gene is TRBV12-1, the J gene TRBJ2-4; D is ambiguous. Germline V gene data show CDR1 as SGHSN and CDR2 as HYEKVE. The CDR3 is 14 amino acids. With 2 bases removed from V and 0 bases from J, the gap between germline ends came to 8 bases. The DNA read from the CDR3 is TGTGCCAGCTCTCCTCTACTTAGTCAAAACACCTTGTAC. Residues: CASSPLLSQNTLY. The whole CDR3 region reads CASSPLLSQNTLYF.

Note on this clone: The gene names given are mouse names. The read comes to an end 1 residue before the CDR3 does, leaving the germline J gene to fill in the end. V and J are TRBV1 and TRBJ2-4; D remains ambiguous. Germline lookup yields CDR1 NSQYPW and CDR2 LRSPGD (reference sequence). The CDR3 consists of 12 residues. V lost 3 bases to trimming and J lost 4 bases, with 5 bases between them. The CDR3 reads CTCSAQENTLYF. CDR3 bases read: TGCACCTGCAGTGCCCAAGAAAACACCTTGTAC.

As for this clone: Gene labels here are mouse ones. Sequencing ends 1 residue short of the CDR3 end; the germline J gene provides the rest. This chain joins TRBV19 and TRBJ2-4; 9 bases are a match to TRBD1. The germline V gene has CDR1 FNHDT and CDR2 SITEND (reference sequence). The CDR3 extends over 13 amino acids. Trimming removed 4 bases from V and 6 bases from J; junction bases left unmatched: 3. The CDR3 sequence: CASSRDRENTLYF. Incomplete CDR3 DNA: TGTGCCAGCAGTCGGGACAGGGAGAACACCTTGTAC.

In the case of this clone: Mouse germline and gene names are used. The CDR3 end is not reached by the read, which stops 1 residue before it; the germline J gene fills it in. J is TRBJ1-1 and V is TRBV26; D is perhaps TRBD1 (5 bases). The CDR3 runs 14 residues. Germline assignment: CDR1 KGHPV and CDR2 FQNQEV (reference sequence). The V end was cut by 4 bases, the J end by 0 bases, with 9 bases between. The CDR3 DNA, read in part, is TGTGCCAGCAGTCCCGGACAAGCAAACACAGAAGTCTTC. Translating gives CASSPGQANTEVF. The full CDR3 protein reads CASSPGQANTEVFF.

Details on this clone: Mouse gene names apply. The read is 1 residue too short to cover the CDR3 end, so that end is filled in from the germline J gene. The chain couples TRBV26 to TRBJ2-2, with a tentative D call TRBD1 (5 bases). There are 15 residues in the CDR3. V shed 2 bases and J shed 4 bases, with 11 bases lying between them. CDR1 and CDR2 from the germline V gene are KGHPV and FQNQEV (reference sequence). The CDR3 reads CASSLRGRGTGQLYF. CDR3 bases read: TGTGCCAGCAGTCTGAGGGGAAGAGGCACCGGGCAGCTCTAC.

Notes on this clone: The gene names here belong to mouse. Other nucleotide sequences from this sample produce the same CDR3. The CDR3 here is CASSQDAGGQDTQYF. CDR3 DNA, as far as it was read: TGTGCCAGCAGCCAAGACGCTGGGGGCCAAGACACCCAGTAC. The chain carries TRBV5 and TRBJ2-5, with 7 bases that match TRBD2. The read ends 1 residue before the CDR3 terminus; that terminus is restored from the germline J gene. Per germline, CDR1 LGHNA and CDR2 YNLKQL (reference sequence). The CDR3 loop spans 15 amino acids. V trimming: 0 bases; J trimming: 2 bases; junction bases outside the gene matches: 2.

This clone occurred once. Germline and genes here are mouse. The CDR3 is cut off 1 residue early in the read; its end comes from the germline J gene. The gene calls are TRBV20 and TRBJ1-4, with D possibly matching TRBD1 (5 bases). Trimming left V 1 base short and J 8 bases short, with 8 bases between. This CDR3 is built from 12 residues. Germline lookup yields CDR1 GFQATS and CDR2 STVNSAI. The CDR3 sequence is CGARVEGERLFF. The sequenced part of the CDR3 DNA is TGTGGTGCTAGGGTCGAGGGGGAAAGATTATTT.

In regard to this clone: Gene labels here are mouse ones. The read gets to within 1 residue of the CDR3 end, and the germline J gene fills in the rest. V usage is TRBV13-3 and J usage is TRBJ2-4; D could derive from TRBD1 or TRBD2 (5 bases each). The ends were cut back, 5 bases at V and 0 bases at J, with 7 bases in the middle. The CDR3 has 13 residues. Germline V gene data show CDR1 as NNHDY and CDR2 as SYVADS. CDR3 protein: CASSRGSQNTLYF. CDR3 bases read: TGTGCCAGCAGCCGGGGGAGTCAAAACACCTTGTAC.

As to this clone: Gene names are mouse gene names. Read data end 1 residue before the CDR3 end; the end is taken from the germline J gene. The chain employs TRBV12-2 and TRBJ2-4; D uncertain. The CDR3 totals 14 residues. Per the germline V gene, CDR1 is SGHLS and CDR2 is HYDKME. V dropped 4 bases and J dropped 1 base, with 11 bases sitting between them. This chain's CDR3 is CASSPTWGQNTLYF. CDR3 DNA (partial): TGTGCCAGCTCCCCCACGTGGGGTCAAAACACCTTGTAC.

A remark on this clone: All gene names here are mouse names. The CDR3 end falls 1 residue outside the read, so it is completed with the germline J gene. J is TRBJ2-4 and V is TRBV13-1, with D possibly being TRBD1 or TRBD2 (5 bases each). Germline V gene data show CDR1 as NSHNY and CDR2 as SYGAGN. V shed 2 bases and J shed 0 bases, with 7 bases lying between them. The CDR3 length is 14 residues. CDR3 amino acids: CASSDGASQNTLYF. Incomplete CDR3 DNA: TGTGCCAGCAGTGACGGGGCCAGTCAAAACACCTTGTAC.

Comments on this clone: All gene names here are mouse names. The CDR3 sequence is CASSLQGANTGQLYF. CDR3 DNA (partial): TGTGCCAGCAGCTTACAGGGGGCAAACACCGGGCAGCTCTAC. The rearrangement uses TRBV4 and TRBJ2-2, with 8 nucleotides matching TRBD1. Read sequence stops 1 residue before the CDR3 end, and the germline J gene provides the missing end. The ends lost 4 bases at V and 0 bases at J; junction bases unmatched: 1. Per the germline V gene, CDR1 is LGHDT and CDR2 is YNNKQL (reference sequence). This CDR3 has 15 amino acids.

Comment on this clone: The gene symbols are mouse symbols. The read ends 1 residue early relative to the CDR3; the germline J gene fills the gap. The chain uses TRBV4 and TRBJ1-6, with 8 positions matching TRBD1. TRBJ1-6 has ORF status, its function being uncertain. Germline CDR1 is LGHDT and CDR2 is YNNKQL (reference sequence). This CDR3 has 12 amino acids. Trimming cost V 8 bases and J 6 bases; bases outside gene matches: 0. The CDR3 DNA, read in part, is TGTGCCAGCGACAGGGGTAATTCGCCCCTCTAC. This encodes CASDRGNSPLY. The full-length CDR3 reads as CASDRGNSPLYF.

On this clone itself: Gene names are the mouse ones. The read comes to an end 1 residue before the CDR3 does, leaving the germline J gene to fill in the end. The chain carries TRBV12-1 and TRBJ1-4; perhaps TRBD1 as D (6 bases). The V gene's germline CDR1 is SGHSN and CDR2 HYEKVE. V was pared by 0 bases and J by 3 bases, with 7 bases between. The CDR3 has 14 amino acids. Here the CDR3 reads CASSLGGPNERLFF. The CDR3 DNA, read in part, is TGTGCCAGCTCTCTCGGGGGCCCCAACGAAAGATTATTT. The variable domain in full, completed from reference TRBV12-1 and TRBJ1-4, reads DSGVVQSPRHIIKEKGGRSVLTCIPISGHSNVVWYQQTLGKELKFLIQHYEKVERDKGFLPSRFSVQQFDDYHSEMNMSALELEDSAMYFCASSLGGPNERLFFGHGTKLSVL.